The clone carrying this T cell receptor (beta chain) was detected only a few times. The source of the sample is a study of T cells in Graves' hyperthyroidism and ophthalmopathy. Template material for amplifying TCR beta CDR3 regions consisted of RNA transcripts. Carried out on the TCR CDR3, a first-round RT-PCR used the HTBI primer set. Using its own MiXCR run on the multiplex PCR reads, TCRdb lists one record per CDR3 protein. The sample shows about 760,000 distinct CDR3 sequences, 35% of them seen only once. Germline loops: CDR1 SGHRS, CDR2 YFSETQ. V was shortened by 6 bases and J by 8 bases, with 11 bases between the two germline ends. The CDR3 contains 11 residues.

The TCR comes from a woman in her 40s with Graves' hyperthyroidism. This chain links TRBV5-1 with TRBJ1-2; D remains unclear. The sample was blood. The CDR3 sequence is CASMEKAGYTF. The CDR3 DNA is TGCGCCAGCATGGAGAAGGCGGGCTACACCTTC.